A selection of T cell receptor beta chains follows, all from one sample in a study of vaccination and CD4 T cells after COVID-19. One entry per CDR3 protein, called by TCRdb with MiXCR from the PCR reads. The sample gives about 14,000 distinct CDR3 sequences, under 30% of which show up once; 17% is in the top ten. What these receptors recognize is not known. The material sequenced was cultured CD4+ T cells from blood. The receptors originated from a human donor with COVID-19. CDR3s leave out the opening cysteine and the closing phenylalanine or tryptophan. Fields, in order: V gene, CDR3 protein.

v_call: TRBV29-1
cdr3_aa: SVPRQGGEAF

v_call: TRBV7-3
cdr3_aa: ASSLIGQGSEQY

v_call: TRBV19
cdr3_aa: ASSILVDGQGLMALNQPQH

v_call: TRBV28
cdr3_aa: ASSFETGRGYT

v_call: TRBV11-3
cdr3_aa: ASSLDLADRASINGNTIY

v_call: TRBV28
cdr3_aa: ASSPWRSGGNTIY

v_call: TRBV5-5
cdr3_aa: ASSLASGGAHTGELF

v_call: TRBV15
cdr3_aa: ATSRAEPGIPGGVRRGTQY

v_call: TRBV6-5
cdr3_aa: ASSYLQGQVRELF

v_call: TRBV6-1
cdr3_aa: ASRGAGANEKLF

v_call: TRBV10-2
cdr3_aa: ASSEGAARNTEAF

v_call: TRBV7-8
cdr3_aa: ASSPSTGPETQY

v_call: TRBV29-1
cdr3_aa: SVTYRTARSGANVLT

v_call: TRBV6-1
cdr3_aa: ASRGDSYNQPQH

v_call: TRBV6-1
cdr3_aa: AIRPGFFSGNTIY

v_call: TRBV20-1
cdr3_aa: SAWDRVFSHEQY

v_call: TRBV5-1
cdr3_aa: ASSLGSNTYTDTQY

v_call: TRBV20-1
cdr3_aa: SASDRPNTGELF

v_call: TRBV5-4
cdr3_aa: ASSLGGSHSMNTEAF

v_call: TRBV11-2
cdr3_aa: ASSPIGLTDTQY

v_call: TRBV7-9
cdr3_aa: ANQGGARTDTQY

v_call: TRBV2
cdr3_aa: ASSERIGAPYEQY

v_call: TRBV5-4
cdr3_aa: ASSPDSLLETQY

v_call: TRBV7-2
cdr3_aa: ASSSGPGLKDTQY